Below, 32 T cell receptor beta chains from the same sample are listed, as sequenced in a study of CD8+ T cells in alopecia areata. The sequencing template was cDNA reverse transcribed from extracted RNA. Clones were sequenced by immunoSEQ multiplex PCR, and TCRdb holds only the in-frame ones, with some missing. The sample consists of some 170,000 clones, less than 75% of them appearing once. The source material was CD8+ T cells sorted from blood, sampled at week 0. The receptors derive from a human donor with alopecia areata.

The rearrangement uses TRBV5-6 and TRBJ2-5, with TRBD1 matching over 7 bases. Trimming removed 4 bases from V and 2 bases from J; junction bases left unmatched: 5. The CDR3 has 14 residues. Germline CDR1 SGHDT, CDR2 YYEEEE. The CDR3 is CASSIGDRQETQYF. The CDR3 nucleotides are TGTGCCAGCAGCATCGGGGACAGACAAGAGACCCAGTACTTC.

The chain links TRBV5-1 to TRBJ2-4; TRBD2 is a possible D gene (5 bases). CDR3 length equals 15 residues. The germline CDR1 and CDR2 sequences are SGHRS and YFSETQ. V was clipped by 1 base and J by 1 base, with 9 bases between them. The CDR3 DNA is TGCGCCAGCAGCTTGTCACGAGGGGCCAAAAACATTCAGTACTTC. As protein: CASSLSRGAKNIQYF.

The chain combines TRBV27 with TRBJ2-2; D is uncertain. Germline V CDR1 and CDR2: MNHEY, SMNVEV (reference sequence). Trimming removed 5 bases from V and 1 base from J, with 8 bases in between. The CDR3 runs to 14 residues. The DNA of the CDR3 is TGTGCCAGCAGTCTACATGGGAACACCGGGGAGCTGTTTTTT. Its translation is CASSLHGNTGELFF.

This clone was counted a few times. The chain joins TRBV23-1 to TRBJ2-2; 7 bases map to TRBD1. TRBV23-1 carries the ORF label, with uncertain function. V gave up 4 bases and J gave up 3 bases; unmatched junction bases: 5. This CDR3 is built from 15 residues. The DNA of the CDR3 is TGCGCCAGCAGTCCCACTGGGACAGACACCGGGGAGCTGTTTTTT. It encodes CASSPTGTDTGELFF.

The V call is TRBV9, the J call TRBJ2-1; D is uncertain. Germline V gives CDR1 SGDLS, CDR2 YYNGEE. The CDR3 is made up of 13 amino acids. The V end was cut by 0 bases, the J end by 8 bases, with 9 bases between. The CDR3 DNA reads TGTGCCAGCAGCGTAGTCCCTCTGGATGAGCAGTTCTTC. Translated: CASSVVPLDEQFF.

About this clone itself: Other nucleotide sequences from this sample produce the same CDR3. The V gene is TRBV30, the J gene TRBJ2-1; no reliable D call. The CDR3 runs 11 residues. The germline gives CDR1 GTSNPN, CDR2 SVGIG (reference sequence). Trimming pared 0 bases from V and 6 bases from J, leaving 3 bases between. Here the CDR3 reads CAWSVGNEQFF. For the CDR3, the DNA is TGTGCCTGGAGTGTCGGCAATGAGCAGTTCTTC.

This sequence joins TRBV11-1 and TRBJ2-4; tentatively, D is TRBD1 (5 bases). V lost 3 bases to trimming and J lost 5 bases, with 11 bases between them. This CDR3 has 14 residues. The germline gives CDR1 SGHAT, CDR2 FQDESV (reference sequence). CDR3 sequence (DNA): TGTGCCAGCAGCTTCCCTGCAGGGCAAAACATTCAGTACTTC. This translates into CASSFPAGQNIQYF. Looking up the rest from reference TRBV11-1 and TRBJ2-4 gives the full variable domain: EAEVAQSPRYKITEKSQAVAFWCDPISGHATLYWYRQILGQGPELLVQFQDESVVDDSQLPKDRFSAERLKGVDSTLKIQPAELGDSAMYLCASSFPAGQNIQYFGAGTRLSVL.

This clone was seen more than once but under ten times. This rearrangement joins TRBV2 to TRBJ1-5; D unresolved. Germline CDR1 SNHLY, CDR2 FYNNEI. V lost 6 bases and J lost 0, with 9 bases in between. The CDR3 has 14 amino acids. This CDR3 reads CASRPGSSNQPQHF. CDR3 bases: TGTGCCAGCAGGCCCGGGAGTAGCAATCAGCCCCAGCATTTT.

This chain uses TRBV6-1 with TRBJ1-1; unclear D gene. Trimming removed 2 bases at V and 1 base at J, with 11 bases between. The CDR3 loop spans 15 amino acids. Germline V gives CDR1 MNHNS, CDR2 SASEGT. CDR3 sequence (DNA): TGTGCCAGCAGTGAATGGAATGCGGGGAACACTGAAGCTTTCTTT. Translation gives CASSEWNAGNTEAFF.

This sequence joins TRBV19 and TRBJ2-1, with a weak D call TRBD1 (6 bases). Germline V gives CDR1 LNHDA, CDR2 SQIVND (reference sequence). V was trimmed by 1 base and J by 15 bases, leaving 19 bases between them. The CDR3 is made up of 14 amino acids. CDR3 bases: TGTGCCAGTAGTATAGTTCCACGGAACAGGGAGTTGTTCTTC. Its protein product is CASSIVPRNRELFF.

This chain connects TRBV6-1 to TRBJ2-1, with a tentative D call TRBD2 (6 bases). CDR1 is MNHNS and CDR2 is SASEGT in the germline V gene. CDR3 size: 17 residues. The V and J ends lost 4 bases and 0 bases respectively, with 16 bases between them. The CDR3 sequence is CASSGRVADYSYNEQFF. The CDR3 DNA follows: TGTGCCAGCAGTGGTCGTGTAGCGGATTACTCCTACAATGAGCAGTTCTTC.

This clone was observed a single time. V gene TRBV4-1 combines with J gene TRBJ2-2; D is uncertain. The V and J ends lost 8 bases and 0 bases respectively, with 10 bases between them. The CDR3 is 14 amino acids. Germline CDR1 is MGHRA and CDR2 is YSYEKL. The CDR3 coding sequence is TGCGCCAGCGGCACGCTACCGAACACCGGGGAGCTGTTTTTT. Translation gives CASGTLPNTGELFF.

V and J are TRBV5-1 and TRBJ2-3; tentatively, D is TRBD2 (5 bases). Trimming stripped 3 bases from V and 0 bases from J, with 11 bases between. The CDR3 runs 15 residues. Germline V gives CDR1 SGHRS, CDR2 YFSETQ. CDR3 in amino acids: CASSSARTSTDTQYF. The CDR3 DNA reads as TGCGCCAGCAGCTCGGCTAGGACTAGCACAGATACGCAGTATTTT.

This clone came up a few times. The chain links TRBV7-5 to TRBJ1-2; the D segment call TRBD1 is taken from the table without a DNA check. TRBV7-5 is an annotated pseudogene. The CDR3 spans 14 residues. For the CDR3, the DNA is TGTGCCAGAAGCTTTGACAGGGAGGACTATGGCTACACCTTC. Translation: CARSFDREDYGYTF.

This clone was counted between two and nine times. The chain couples TRBV29-1 to TRBJ2-1; the match to TRBD1 covers 9 bases. This CDR3 comprises 13 residues. Germline loops: CDR1 SQVTM, CDR2 ANQGSEA. The V and J ends lost 7 bases and 8 bases, in that order; junction bases with no gene match: 9. The CDR3, as DNA: TGCAGCGGCCATGGACAGGGGACAGATGAGCAGTTCTTC. Protein sequence: CSGHGQGTDEQFF.

This chain joins TRBV4-2 and TRBJ2-1; no clear D gene. The CDR3 is 15 amino acids. Germline assignment: CDR1 LGHNA and CDR2 YNFKEQ. The V gene lost 0 bases and the J gene lost 7 bases, with 13 bases spanning the gap. CDR3: CASSQESWVENEQFF. The CDR3 DNA sequence: TGTGCCAGCAGCCAAGAGTCCTGGGTGGAGAATGAGCAGTTCTTC.

This clone was recorded a few times. The chain has TRBV6-4 and TRBJ2-1, with D unclear. The germline V and J ends were trimmed by 2 bases and 2 bases, with 4 bases remaining between them. The CDR3 spans 13 residues. Germline values: CDR1 MRHNA, CDR2 SNTAGT. The CDR3: CASSDAPYNEQFF. The DNA for the CDR3 is TGTGCCAGCAGTGACGCCCCCTACAATGAGCAGTTCTTC.

In its sample, this clone was seen a few times. The chain employs TRBV7-3 and TRBJ2-1; the D gene is possibly TRBD2 (6 bases). This CDR3 has 15 residues. The V gene lost 5 bases and the J gene lost 0 bases, with 11 bases spanning the gap. Germline-derived CDR1 and CDR2 are SGHTA and FQGTGA. DNA for the CDR3: TGTGCCAGCAGCCCGGGACTTAGCTCCTACAATGAGCAGTTCTTC. It encodes CASSPGLSSYNEQFF.

The chain carries TRBV5-6 and TRBJ2-7, with a tentative D call TRBD2 (5 bases). Germline V gene data show CDR1 as SGHDT and CDR2 as YYEEEE. This CDR3 spans 12 amino acids. Trimming left V 2 bases short and J 5 bases short, with 8 bases between. CDR3 residues: CASSFGVNEQYF. The CDR3 DNA reads TGTGCCAGCAGCTTCGGGGTCAACGAGCAGTACTTC.

This clone has just a few counts. This chain joins TRBV23-1 and TRBJ2-2, with 11 bases fitting TRBD1. TRBV23-1 is an open reading frame whose function is uncertain. J gave up 5 bases and V 3 bases, and 8 bases lay outside the gene matches. The CDR3 extends over 17 amino acids. The CDR3 protein is CASSQPGTGGETGELFF. The CDR3 nucleotides read TGCGCCAGCAGTCAGCCCGGGACAGGGGGAGAGACCGGGGAGCTGTTTTTT.

The chain has TRBV29-1 and TRBJ2-1; tentative D call: TRBD1 (5 bases). The V gene lost 6 bases and the J gene lost 8 bases, with 17 bases spanning the gap. Germline CDR1 reads SQVTM; CDR2 reads ANQGSEA. This CDR3 contains 13 residues. In DNA form, the CDR3 reads TGCAGCGTCCACCTCGGTCAGGGCGATGAGCAGTTCTTC. Translated: CSVHLGQGDEQFF.

The V call is TRBV12-5, the J call TRBJ2-1; 7 nucleotides agree with TRBD1. Trimming at V came to 7 bases and at J to 5 bases, leaving 2 bases not matched to a gene. The germline gives CDR1 LGHNT, CDR2 FRNRAP. The CDR3 contains 12 residues. CDR3 sequence (DNA): TGTGCTAGTGCCGACAGGGACAATGAGCAGTTCTTC. It is translated as CASADRDNEQFF. Drawing the rest from reference TRBV12-5 and TRBJ2-1, the complete variable domain is DARVTQTPRHKVTEMGQEVTMRCQPILGHNTVFWYRQTMMQGLELLAYFRNRAPLDDSGMPKDRFSAEMPDATLATLKIQPSEPRDSAVYFCASADRDNEQFFGPGTRLTVL.

V gene TRBV13 combines with J gene TRBJ2-1; D gene ambiguous. The germline V gene has CDR1 PRHDT and CDR2 FYEKMQ (reference sequence). The CDR3 has 16 amino acids. Trimming stripped 0 bases from V and 5 bases from J, with 14 bases between. The CDR3 protein is CASSLGPSGVDNEQFF. The CDR3 nucleotides are TGTGCCAGCAGCTTAGGCCCGAGTGGGGTCGACAATGAGCAGTTCTTC.

Only a few counts were recorded for this clone. The chain has TRBV19 and TRBJ1-6; D might be TRBD1 (6 bases). V was clipped by 9 bases and J by 10 bases, with 13 bases between them. The CDR3 is 12 residues long. CDR1 LNHDA and CDR2 SQIVND come from the germline V gene (reference sequence). In DNA form, the CDR3 reads TGTGCCAGCCGACAGGCCTCCTCACCCCTCCACTTT. Its protein product is CASRQASSPLHF. Supplemented by reference TRBV19 and TRBJ1-6, the full variable domain reads DGGITQSPKYLFRKEGQNVTLSCEQNLNHDAMYWYRQDPGQGLRLIYYSQIVNDFQKGDIAEGYSVSREKKESFPLTVTSAQKNPTAFYLCASRQASSPLHFGNGTRLTVT.

This chain connects TRBV5-6 to TRBJ2-1; 8 nucleotides line up with TRBD1. Trimming took 4 bases from V and 1 from J; bases not matched to a gene: 4. The germline CDR1 and CDR2 sequences are SGHDT and YYEEEE. CDR3 length: 15 residues. The CDR3 DNA sequence: TGTGCCAGCAGCGGGGGACAGGAATCCTACAATGAGCAGTTCTTC. As protein: CASSGGQESYNEQFF.

The chain joins TRBV6-5 to TRBJ2-7; 11 bases fit TRBD1. The J segment lost 0 bases and the V segment lost 7 bases, leaving 2 bases of the junction unmatched. The CDR3 extends over 14 amino acids. CDR1 MNHEY and CDR2 SVGAGI come from the germline V gene. The CDR3 reads CASTGTGGSYEQYF. CDR3 bases: TGTGCCAGCACCGGGACAGGGGGCTCCTACGAGCAGTACTTC.

This clone has more than one count but fewer than ten. The rearrangement links TRBV29-1 to TRBJ1-2; 7 bases map to TRBD1. Germline V gives CDR1 SQVTM, CDR2 ANQGSEA. The CDR3 runs to 15 residues. With 0 bases clipped from V and 8 bases from J, the junction kept 12 bases outside the gene matches. The CDR3, as DNA: TGCAGCGTTGAAGATCAGGCGACAGGGCCGCGGGGCTACACCTTC. The encoded protein is CSVEDQATGPRGYTF.

V and J are TRBV7-9 and TRBJ2-5, with TRBD1 matching 12 bases. The ends lost 4 bases at V and 1 base at J; junction bases unmatched: 4. This CDR3 comprises 16 residues. Germline V gene data show CDR1 as SEHNR and CDR2 as FQNEAQ (reference sequence). This CDR3 reads CASSSRDRGLQETQYF. CDR3 nucleotides: TGTGCCAGCAGCTCCCGGGACAGGGGGCTCCAAGAGACCCAGTACTTC.

This sequence joins TRBV2 and TRBJ2-3; D not certain. V lost 6 bases and J lost 3, with 16 bases in between. The CDR3 is 15 amino acids. Looked up from germline, CDR1 is SNHLY and CDR2 is FYNNEI. The CDR3 reads CASRSPGHGTDTQYF. In nucleotides, the CDR3 is TGTGCCAGCAGGAGCCCGGGTCATGGGACAGATACGCAGTATTTT.

In its sample, this clone was seen a few times. The chain couples TRBV30 to TRBJ2-3; D is uncertain. The CDR3 has 15 amino acids. CDR1 GTSNPN and CDR2 SVGIG come from the germline V gene (reference sequence). In DNA, the CDR3 is TGTGCGGTGAGGTCACCGAGTGCCCCCACAGATACGCAGTATTTT. This gives the protein CAVRSPSAPTDTQYF.

V usage is TRBV9 and J usage is TRBJ2-3; D is unclear. With 4 bases removed from V and 6 bases from J, the gap between germline ends came to 12 bases. The CDR3 is made up of 13 amino acids. CDR1 and CDR2 (germline): SGDLS, YYNGEE. The CDR3 region has the DNA TGTGCCAGCAGCCCCCCGGAAGCGGATACGCAGTATTTT. This sequence encodes CASSPPEADTQYF.

This clone was counted only a few times. V and J are TRBV9 and TRBJ1-2; TRBD1 might be the D (5 bases). V lost 0 bases and J 0 bases, leaving 18 bases between the germline ends. Germline assignment: CDR1 SGDLS and CDR2 YYNGEE. This CDR3 has 18 amino acids. The CDR3 coding sequence is TGTGCCAGCAGCGTAGTAGGATCAGGGCTGCCGCCTAACTATGGCTACACCTTC. Encoded protein: CASSVVGSGLPPNYGYTF.